The 24 T cell receptor beta chains listed next were all sequenced from one sample in a study of blood T cells in healthy people across ages. Primed by a sample-barcoded 5' primer and a J-beta primer mix, a second PCR proceeded for about 7 to 11 cycles. Each CDR3 protein gets one entry after TCRdb re-called the 5' RACE reads with MiXCR. The data hold about a million distinct CDR3 sequences, with under 40% observed a single time. Sequences were obtained from blood. These receptor sequences come from a man aged 18 to 29 in good health.

This clonotype appeared a few times. The V and J genes are TRBV4-3 and TRBJ1-2; D is ambiguous. The CDR3 length is 16 residues. V was trimmed by 0 bases and J by 5 bases, leaving 16 bases between them. In germline, CDR1 is LGHNA, CDR2 YSLEER. The CDR3 nucleotides read TGCGCCAGCAGCCAAGATTTTTGGGGAAGGGAGTATGGCTACACCTTC. Amino acids: CASSQDFWGREYGYTF.

The rearrangement joins TRBV6-5 to TRBJ1-4; D unclear. The CDR3 has 14 residues. The germline V gene encodes CDR1 MNHEY and CDR2 SVGAGI. Trimming took off 2 bases at V and 7 bases at J, with 11 bases between the two ends. Here the CDR3 reads CASSYGARSEKLFF. CDR3 DNA sequence: TGTGCCAGCAGTTACGGTGCGAGGAGTGAAAAACTGTTTTTT.

This sequence joins TRBV7-2 and TRBJ2-1; D possibly corresponds to TRBD1 (6 bases). Germline V lookup: CDR1 SGHTA, CDR2 FQGNSA. The CDR3 runs 14 residues. V was pared by 6 bases and J by 1 base, with 10 bases between. The CDR3 here is CASRNRDSYNEQFF. The DNA for the CDR3 is TGTGCCAGCAGAAACAGGGATTCCTACAATGAGCAGTTCTTC.

This sequence joins TRBV3-1 and TRBJ2-1; perhaps TRBD2 as D (5 bases). CDR3 length: 15 amino acids. Germline CDR1 reads LGHDT; CDR2 reads YNNKEL (reference sequence). The ends were cut back, 5 bases at V and 3 bases at J, with 14 bases in the middle. CDR3 bases: TGTGCCAGCAGCGAAGCGGTTAGCTTCTACAATGAGCAGTTCTTC. As protein: CASSEAVSFYNEQFF.

This clonotype came up a few times. The J gene is TRBJ2-3, the V gene TRBV7-3; the D gene is possibly TRBD2 (6 bases). The CDR3 runs 17 residues. V was shortened by 1 base and J by 0 bases, with 14 bases between the two germline ends. Germline assignment: CDR1 SGHTA and CDR2 FQGTGA. This CDR3 is CASSLRSGGASTDTQYF. The CDR3 coding sequence is TGTGCCAGCAGCTTAAGGTCAGGCGGGGCCAGCACAGATACGCAGTATTTT.

This clonotype was counted a few times. The chain couples TRBV6-6 to TRBJ2-5; D remains unclear. CDR1 and CDR2 (germline): MNHNY, SVGAGI (reference sequence). The CDR3 loop spans 13 amino acids. Trimming shortened V by 6 bases and J by 3 bases, and 11 bases separated the two germline ends. Written as DNA, the CDR3 is TGTGCCAGCAGCGCCTACGTGGAAGAGACCCAGTACTTC. This sequence encodes CASSAYVEETQYF.

Points on this clonotype: Relative to the germline gene, one junction end is altered; a read error may explain this. The chain has TRBV12-3 or TRBV12-4 and TRBJ1-5, with no clear D. The CDR3 runs 15 residues. The CDR3 region is CVSGSLTVGNQPQHF. The CDR3 DNA reads TGTGTCAGCGGATCGCTCACGGTGGGGAATCAGCCCCAGCATTTT.

Only a few counts were recorded for this clonotype. The chain links TRBV12-3 or TRBV12-4 to TRBJ1-1, with D possibly TRBD1 on 5 matching bases. V lost 7 bases and J lost 6, with 15 bases in between. CDR3 length equals 13 residues. DNA for the CDR3: TGTGCCAGCACTTACAGGATGGGCGCTGAAGCTTTCTTT. Protein: CASTYRMGAEAFF.

V and J are TRBV7-2 and TRBJ1-2; tentative D call: TRBD1 (5 bases). From germline, CDR1 is SGHTA and CDR2 FQGNSA. The CDR3 runs to 15 residues. Trimming removed 5 bases from V and 2 bases from J, with 15 bases in between. The CDR3 is CASSTRDAGNYGYTF. The CDR3 DNA sequence: TGTGCCAGCAGCACCCGGGACGCAGGAAACTATGGCTACACCTTC.

The chain links TRBV6-6 to TRBJ1-2, with a tentative D call TRBD1 (5 bases). The CDR3 length is 13 residues. The germline V and J ends were trimmed by 6 bases and 11 bases, with 19 bases remaining between them. Looked up from germline, CDR1 is MNHNY and CDR2 is SVGAGI (reference sequence). CDR3 protein: CASRLRDLAWYTF. The CDR3 nucleotides are TGTGCCAGCAGGCTTAGGGACTTAGCGTGGTACACCTTC.

The chain combines TRBV12-3 or TRBV12-4 with TRBJ2-1; D remains ambiguous. The length of the CDR3 is 16 residues. The ends were cut back, 5 bases at V and 0 bases at J, with 14 bases in the middle. CDR3 DNA sequence: TGTGCCAGCAGTCTCCTGACCCTGAGCTCCTACAATGAGCAGTTCTTC. This gives the protein CASSLLTLSSYNEQFF.

V and J are TRBV2 and TRBJ2-5; perhaps D is TRBD1 or TRBD2 (5 bases each). Deletions cut 2 bases from V and 0 bases from J, with 7 bases between. The CDR3 loop spans 14 amino acids. Germline-derived CDR1 and CDR2 are SNHLY and FYNNEI. As DNA, the CDR3 is TGTGCCAGCAGTGAATTGGGGGACCAAGAGACCCAGTACTTC. It is translated as CASSELGDQETQYF.

This clonotype has only a few counts. The chain joins TRBV5-1 to TRBJ2-6, with 9 bases that match TRBD1. V shed 3 bases, J shed 1 base, and the junction held 8 bases outside the gene matches. The CDR3 length is 18 residues. Germline-derived CDR1 and CDR2 are SGHRS and YFSETQ. CDR3 protein: CASSSGQGGVSGANVLTF. CDR3 bases: TGCGCCAGCAGCTCGGGACAGGGTGGTGTATCTGGGGCCAACGTCCTGACTTTC.

For this clonotype: It is likely a read error, because the conserved phenylalanine at the end of the CDR3 is missing. V usage is TRBV20-1 and J usage is TRBJ2-1, with 9 bases identical to TRBD2. Trimming at V came to 0 bases and at J to 0 bases, leaving 15 bases not matched to a gene. Germline assignment: CDR1 DFQATT and CDR2 SNEGSKA (reference sequence). This CDR3 is built from 20 residues. CDR3 region: CSARDQGESGGPSSYNEQFL. The CDR3 coding sequence is TGCAGTGCTAGAGATCAGGGTGAAAGCGGGGGGCCGAGCTCCTACAATGAGCAGTTCTTA.

As for this clonotype: This clone may be a read error of a much larger clone one base away. This chain joins TRBV10-3 and TRBJ2-1; D is undetermined. V was trimmed by 9 bases and J by 10 bases, leaving 16 bases between them. Germline loops: CDR1 ENHRY, CDR2 SYGVKD. The CDR3 sequence is 12 residues long. The CDR3 coding sequence is TGTGCCATTCAGATCTTCTCCTACGAGCAGTTCTTC. Translation: CAIQIFSYEQFF.

This clonotype was found a few times. This chain links TRBV5-1 with TRBJ1-6; 8 bases agree with TRBD1. Germline CDR1 is SGHRS and CDR2 is YFSETQ. J lost 7 bases, V lost 5 bases, and 11 bases had no gene match. The CDR3 spans 16 residues. The CDR3, as DNA: TGCGCCAGCAGAGAGAGAGACAGGGGAGGAAATTCACCCCTCCACTTT. It codes for CASRERDRGGNSPLHF.

In this sample, this clonotype turned up a few times. The chain links TRBV24-1 to TRBJ2-1, with TRBD2 identical over 7 bases. Germline V gives CDR1 KGHDR, CDR2 SFDVKD. V trimming: 2 bases; J trimming: 15 bases; junction bases outside the gene matches: 15. There are 15 residues in the CDR3. The CDR3 is CATSDSYANREVLFF. In nucleotides, the CDR3 is TGTGCCACCAGTGATTCCTACGCAAACCGGGAGGTTTTGTTCTTC.

The J gene is TRBJ2-2, the V gene TRBV10-3, with TRBD2 matching over 12 bases. The CDR3 totals 15 residues. The V and J ends lost 6 bases and 4 bases, in that order; junction bases with no gene match: 3. Germline assignment: CDR1 ENHRY and CDR2 SYGVKD. DNA of the CDR3: TGTGCCATCAGGGGACTAGCGGGCGGCACCGGGGAGCTGTTTTTT. Its protein product is CAIRGLAGGTGELFF.

This sequence joins TRBV12-3 or TRBV12-4 and TRBJ1-4; 7 bases agree with TRBD1. There are 16 residues in the CDR3. Germline trimming cut 5 bases from V and 7 bases from J; bases unmatched to any gene: 13. CDR3 amino acids: CASSPPVSQGIEKLFF. In nucleotides, the CDR3 is TGTGCCAGCAGTCCCCCCGTATCACAGGGGATTGAAAAACTGTTTTTT.

The chain is built from TRBV5-1 and TRBJ1-1; D gene unclear. V was cut by 0 bases and J by 7 bases, with 10 bases left in between. There are 13 residues in the CDR3. Per the germline V gene, CDR1 is SGHRS and CDR2 is YFSETQ. Here the CDR3 DNA reads TGCGCCAGCAGCTTGGCTACCTACGATGAAGCTTTCTTT. As protein: CASSLATYDEAFF.

The chain recombines TRBV2 with TRBJ1-2; D is unresolved. Germline assignment: CDR1 SNHLY and CDR2 FYNNEI. The CDR3 is made up of 18 amino acids. V lost 0 bases, J lost 0 bases, and 17 bases lay in between. The CDR3 DNA is TGTGCCAGCAGTGAAGCTGGGAAGTCAGACCTGCCTAACTATGGCTACACCTTC. The encoded protein is CASSEAGKSDLPNYGYTF. The complete variable domain, with remaining parts taken from reference TRBV2 and TRBJ1-2, reads EPEVTQTPSHQVTQMGQEVILRCVPISNHLYFYWYRQILGQKVEFLVSFYNNEISEKSEIFDDQFSVERPDGSNFTLKIRSTKLEDSAMYFCASSEAGKSDLPNYGYTFGSGTRLTVV.

This chain connects TRBV4-3 to TRBJ2-5, with D perhaps given as TRBD1 or TRBD2 (5 bases each). The DNA end is more similar to TRBJ2-1, so the J call may be wrong. The CDR3 totals 17 residues. Germline lookup yields CDR1 LGHNA and CDR2 YSLEER. The CDR3 reads CASSQTVRGPSEETQFF. DNA for the CDR3: TGCGCCAGCAGCCAGACCGTACGGGGACCCTCCGAGGAGACCCAGTTCTTC.

V gene TRBV18 combines with J gene TRBJ1-6, with 7 positions matching TRBD1. The CDR3 length is 15 residues. CDR1 is KGHSH and CDR2 is LQKENI in the germline V gene. V was clipped by 6 bases and J by 8 bases; unmatched bases: 10. The CDR3 spells CASSTGQVGDSPLHF. The CDR3 DNA follows: TGTGCCAGCTCGACTGGACAGGTCGGAGATTCACCCCTCCACTTT. Based on the CDR3 plus reference TRBV18 and TRBJ1-6, the full variable domain is NAGVMQNPRHLVRRRGQEARLRCSPMKGHSHVYWYRQLPEEGLKFMVYLQKENIIDESGMPKERFSAEFPKEGPSILRIQQVVRGDSAAYFCASSTGQVGDSPLHFGNGTRLTVT.

V is TRBV20-1 and J is TRBJ2-1; D could derive from TRBD1 or TRBD2 (5 bases each). V was shortened by 0 bases and J by 0 bases, with 9 bases between the two germline ends. Looked up from germline, CDR1 is DFQATT and CDR2 is SNEGSKA (reference sequence). The CDR3 runs 15 residues. The CDR3 sequence: CSARDLGGSYNEQFF. The CDR3 region has the DNA TGCAGTGCTAGAGATCTTGGGGGCTCCTACAATGAGCAGTTCTTC.